The 4 T cell receptor beta chains below all came from one sample that was sequenced in a study of cytomegalovirus exposure and HLA in healthy donors. In the PCR, 60 Vbeta and 13 Jbeta primers were used. The assay was immunoSEQ multiplex PCR, and TCRdb's table has in-frame clones only and misses some. In the table there are 130,000 to 150,000 clones, 79% of which are singletons. Sequenced input: PBMCs. The receptors here all came from a woman aged 40-49 years in good health and CMV-seropositive.

The V call is TRBV5-1, the J call TRBJ2-1; 12 bases map to TRBD2. Germline trimming cut 8 bases from V and 6 bases from J; bases unmatched to any gene: 9. The CDR3 runs 15 residues. Germline CDR1 SGHRS, CDR2 YFSETQ. The CDR3 spells CASSLAGGATNEQFF. The DNA of the CDR3 is TGCGCCAGTTCGCTAGCGGGGGGGGCCACCAATGAGCAGTTCTTC.

The chain links TRBV6-6 to TRBJ2-7; TRBD2 agrees at 9 bases. Germline V gene data show CDR1 as MNHNY and CDR2 as SVGAGI (reference sequence). After removal of 6 bases from V and 0 bases from J, the junction contained 6 bases not matched to a gene. CDR3 size: 15 residues. CDR3: CASSLISGGSYEQYF. CDR3 coding DNA: TGTGCCAGCAGCCTAATTAGCGGGGGCTCCTACGAGCAGTACTTC.

This clone has just one count. The genes are TRBV7-3 and TRBJ2-5; the D is unclear. Germline V gene data show CDR1 as SGHTA and CDR2 as FQGTGA. V lost 8 bases, J lost 1 base, and 8 bases lay in between. CDR3 length: 12 residues. As DNA, the CDR3 is TGTGCCAGCGGTAACAGCCAAGAGACCCAGTACTTC. Translation: CASGNSQETQYF.

This clone was observed a few times. The chain uses TRBV7-2 and TRBJ1-1; no definite D call. Germline values: CDR1 SGHTA, CDR2 FQGNSA. V dropped 1 base and J dropped 0 bases, with 9 bases sitting between them. The CDR3 is 15 residues long. The CDR3 region is CASSLVGGMNTEAFF. CDR3 nucleotide sequence: TGTGCCAGCAGCTTAGTTGGAGGAATGAACACTGAAGCTTTCTTT.